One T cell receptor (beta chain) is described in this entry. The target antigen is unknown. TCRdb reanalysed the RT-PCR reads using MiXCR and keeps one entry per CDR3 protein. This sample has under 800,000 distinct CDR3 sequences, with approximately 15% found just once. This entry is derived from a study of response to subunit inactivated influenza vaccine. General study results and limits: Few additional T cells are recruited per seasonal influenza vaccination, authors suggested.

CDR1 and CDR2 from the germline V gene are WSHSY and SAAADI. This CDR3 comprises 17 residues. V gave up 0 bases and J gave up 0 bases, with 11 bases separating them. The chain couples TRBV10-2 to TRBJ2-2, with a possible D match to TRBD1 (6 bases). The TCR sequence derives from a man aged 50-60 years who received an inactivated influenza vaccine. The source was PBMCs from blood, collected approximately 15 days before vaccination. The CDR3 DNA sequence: TGCGCCAGCAGTGAGTCACTGGGGGCAGCGAACACCGGGGAGCTGTTTTTT. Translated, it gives CASSESLGAANTGELFF.